The next 14 T cell receptor beta chains were all read from a single sample in a study of cytomegalovirus exposure and HLA in healthy donors. With 60 Vbeta and 13 Jbeta primers, the PCR was carried out. The protocol was immunoSEQ multiplex PCR, while the TCRdb copy is restricted to in-frame clones and leaves out a portion. Here the sample spans more than 95,000 clones, 74% being singletons. Source material: PBMCs. These receptors were taken from a woman aged 45 to 65 in good health and CMV-seropositive.

The V gene is TRBV6-1, the J gene TRBJ2-5; D gene uncertain. Per germline, CDR1 MNHNS and CDR2 SASEGT. V was pared by 8 bases and J by 5 bases, with 15 bases between. This CDR3 has 13 amino acids. In DNA, the CDR3 is TGTGCCAGCGAGTCCCTACTCCGGGAGACCCAGTACTTC. It yields the protein CASESLLRETQYF.

This chain uses TRBV19 with TRBJ2-6; D is undetermined. The CDR3 is 15 residues long. CDR1 and CDR2 from the germline V gene are LNHDA and SQIVND (reference sequence). Trimming left V 5 bases short and J 1 base short, with 9 bases between. CDR3 residues: CASSDTASGANVLTF. CDR3 nucleotide sequence: TGTGCCAGTAGTGACACAGCATCTGGGGCCAACGTCCTGACTTTC.

This clone was counted a few times. This chain joins TRBV30 and TRBJ1-5; weak D call: TRBD1 (6 bases). The V end was cut by 4 bases, the J end by 7 bases, with 14 bases between. There are 13 residues in the CDR3. Germline V gene lookup returns CDR1 GTSNPN and CDR2 SVGIG (reference sequence). CDR3 protein: CAWNTQGRQPQHF. The CDR3 nucleotides are TGTGCCTGGAATACGCAGGGGAGACAGCCCCAGCATTTT.

J is TRBJ2-3 and V is TRBV2; the match to TRBD2 covers 9 bases. The CDR3 spans 15 residues. Trimming cost V 4 bases and J 4 bases; bases outside gene matches: 6. CDR1 is SNHLY, CDR2 FYNNEI, per germline. CDR3 nucleotide sequence: TGTGCCAGCAGTGTTGATAGCGGGGGCGCAGATACGCAGTATTTT. Translation: CASSVDSGGADTQYF.

V and J are TRBV5-6 and TRBJ2-7, with 7 nucleotides matching TRBD1. The J segment lost 4 bases and the V segment lost 4 bases, leaving 2 bases of the junction unmatched. The CDR3 extends over 12 amino acids. Germline lookup yields CDR1 SGHDT and CDR2 YYEEEE. CDR3 bases: TGTGCCAGCAGCACGGGACAGTACGAGCAGTACTTC. Its translation is CASSTGQYEQYF. Full variable domain (remainder filled in from reference TRBV5-6 and TRBJ2-7): DAGVTQSPTHLIKTRGQQVTLRCSPKSGHDTVSWYQQALGQGPQFIFQYYEEEERQRGNFPDRFSGHQFPNYSSELNVNALLLGDSALYLCASSTGQYEQYFGPGTRLTVT.

The chain is built from TRBV10-3 and TRBJ1-2; 7 nucleotides line up with TRBD1. V shed 7 bases, J shed 4 bases, and the junction held 9 bases outside the gene matches. Germline CDR1 reads ENHRY; CDR2 reads SYGVKD. The CDR3 has 14 residues. The DNA of the CDR3 is TGTGCCATCAAGGTAGGGGGCGCCGGCTATGGCTACACCTTC. Amino acid sequence: CAIKVGGAGYGYTF.

The rearrangement links TRBV11-2 to TRBJ2-7, with a tentative D call TRBD1 (6 bases). Germline V lookup: CDR1 SGHAT, CDR2 FQNNGV. The V and J ends lost 0 bases and 7 bases respectively, with 19 bases between them. The CDR3 sequence is 16 residues long. CDR3 protein: CASSLDLGTTTGEQYF. The CDR3 DNA sequence: TGTGCCAGCAGCTTAGATCTTGGGACAACAACAGGGGAGCAGTACTTC. Complete variable domain (other parts from reference TRBV11-2 and TRBJ2-7): EAGVAQSPRYKIIEKRQSVAFWCNPISGHATLYWYQQILGQGPKLLIQFQNNGVVDDSQLPKDRFSAERLKGVDSTLKIQPAKLEDSAVYLCASSLDLGTTTGEQYFGPGTRLTVT.

The rearrangement joins TRBV7-2 to TRBJ1-5; unclear D gene. The V gene's germline CDR1 is SGHTA and CDR2 FQGNSA. V was clipped by 1 base and J by 6 bases, with 4 bases between them. The CDR3 loop spans 12 amino acids. CDR3 in DNA: TGTGCCAGCAGCTTAGACAGTCAGCCCCAGCATTTT. It translates to CASSLDSQPQHF.

There are a few counts of this clone. The chain is built from TRBV4-2 and TRBJ1-6; the D gene is possibly TRBD1 (6 bases). Germline V gene sequence: CDR1 LGHNA, CDR2 YNFKEQ. The CDR3 runs 14 residues. V lost 7 bases to trimming and J lost 9 bases, with 16 bases between them. The CDR3 sequence: CASTEQGWSSPLHF. The CDR3, as DNA: TGTGCCAGCACTGAACAGGGCTGGAGTTCACCCCTCCACTTT.

The rearrangement links TRBV25-1 to TRBJ1-2; D is unresolved. Between the trimmed V and J ends, which lost 5 bases and 1 base, there was a span of 11 bases. The CDR3 totals 14 residues. Germline values: CDR1 MGHDK, CDR2 SYGVNS. The CDR3 DNA is TGTGCCAGCAGTCCCCGGTCCCTTAACTATGGCTACACCTTC. Translating gives CASSPRSLNYGYTF.

The chain joins TRBV6-1 to TRBJ2-5; TRBD1 is a possible D gene (6 bases). V lost 9 bases and J lost 5, with 7 bases in between. The CDR3 totals 10 residues. The germline CDR1 and CDR2 sequences are MNHNS and SASEGT. CDR3 DNA: TGTGCCAGTGACAGGGAGACCCAGTACTTC. This gives the protein CASDRETQYF.

The gene calls are TRBV2 and TRBJ2-3; a possible D gene is TRBD1 (5 bases). V was shortened by 4 bases and J by 0 bases, with 11 bases between the two germline ends. Germline V gives CDR1 SNHLY, CDR2 FYNNEI. The CDR3 is 15 amino acids. This chain's CDR3 is CASSVGQGSTDTQYF. The CDR3 nucleotides are TGTGCCAGCAGTGTCGGTCAGGGAAGCACAGATACGCAGTATTTT.

V gene TRBV7-2 combines with J gene TRBJ1-6; TRBD1 matches at 10 bases. CDR3 length equals 16 residues. Germline CDR1 is SGHTA and CDR2 is FQGNSA. V lost 5 bases, J lost 8 bases, and 9 bases stayed unmatched. The chain's CDR3 is CASSTGTGASYSPLHF. The CDR3 nucleotides read TGTGCCAGCAGCACCGGGACAGGGGCCTCCTATTCACCCCTCCACTTT.

This clone came up a few times. The chain recombines TRBV6-5 with TRBJ1-5; D gene uncertain. Germline assignment: CDR1 MNHEY and CDR2 SVGAGI. The CDR3 runs 15 residues. V gave up 2 bases and J gave up 6 bases, with 14 bases separating them. The CDR3 spells CASSYDWQGGQPQHF. The DNA for the CDR3 is TGTGCCAGCAGTTACGACTGGCAAGGTGGTCAGCCCCAGCATTTT.